Presented here are 19 T cell receptor beta chains from one specimen sequenced in a study of T cell responses to AZD1222 COVID-19 vaccine (TCRdb year 2021). The label giving this sample's time point can be read as: baseline before first vaccination. Library prep was done by the immunoSEQ multiplex PCR assay. Imported from immuneACCESS, the table was reduced by TCRdb to in-frame sequences with V and J called. These copies leave out some clones; in studies compared against another copy, an unresolved V gene accounts for under half, and the cause of the remainder is not known. This sample holds more than 75,000 clones; 90% were observed only once. The top ten hold under 30% of the sample. The specimen comprised peripheral blood, sampled on day 0 of AZD1222 vaccination. These receptors were collected from an adult in good health.

The rearrangement uses TRBV19 and TRBJ2-2, with TRBD2 identical over 9 bases. Germline CDR1 and CDR2: LNHDA and SQIVND (reference sequence). Losses at the gene ends were 5 bases for V and 6 bases for J; bases not matched to a gene: 13. This CDR3 is built from 17 residues. Here the CDR3 reads CASSARRAGGVAGELFF. The CDR3 bases are TGTGCCAGTAGTGCCCGAAGAGCGGGAGGTGTTGCCGGGGAGCTGTTTTTT.

Concerning this clone itself: At one end the junction does not follow the germline gene, possibly because of a read error. This sequence joins TRBV7-7 and TRBJ2-5, with D possibly being TRBD1 (5 bases). CDR1 and CDR2 from the germline V gene are SSHAT and FNYEAQ (reference sequence). This CDR3 is 14 amino acids long. The DNA for the CDR3 is TGTGCTAGCAGCAAAACAGGAGAACAAGAGACCCAGTACTTC. It translates to CASSKTGEQETQYF.

The J gene is TRBJ2-5, the V gene TRBV7-3; weak D call: TRBD1 (5 bases). The germline gives CDR1 SGHTA, CDR2 FQGTGA. This CDR3 is 14 amino acids long. The V and J ends lost 3 bases and 5 bases respectively, with 13 bases between them. The CDR3 loop reads CASSLRQGYETQYF. The CDR3 DNA sequence: TGTGCCAGCAGCTTGAGGCAGGGCTATGAGACCCAGTACTTC. Looking up the rest from reference TRBV7-3 and TRBJ2-5 gives the full variable domain: GAGVSQTPSNKVTEKGKYVELRCDPISGHTALYWYRQSLGQGPEFLIYFQGTGAADDSGLPNDRFFAVRPEGSVSTLKIQRTERGDSAVYLCASSLRQGYETQYFGPGTRLLVL.

The genes are TRBV7-2 and TRBJ2-7; 7 nucleotides agree with TRBD1. The length of the CDR3 is 15 residues. The germline CDR1 and CDR2 sequences are SGHTA and FQGNSA. The trim removed 5 bases at V and 3 bases at J, leaving 10 bases unmatched. CDR3: CASSQGVVGLYEQYF. The CDR3, as DNA: TGTGCCAGCAGCCAGGGGGTCGTGGGGCTCTACGAGCAGTACTTC. Complete variable domain (other parts from reference TRBV7-2 and TRBJ2-7): GAGVSQSPSNKVTEKGKDVELRCDPISGHTALYWYRQSLGQGLEFLIYFQGNSAPDKSGLPSDRFSAERTGGSVSTLTIQRTQQEDSAVYLCASSQGVVGLYEQYFGPGTRLTVT.

The rearrangement uses TRBV4-3 and TRBJ1-1; a possible D gene is TRBD1 (5 bases). With 1 base removed from V and 10 bases from J, the gap between germline ends came to 16 bases. Germline lookup yields CDR1 LGHNA and CDR2 YSLEER. The CDR3 is 14 amino acids. The CDR3 loop reads CASSQGEAVGAAFF. In nucleotides, the CDR3 is TGCGCCAGCAGCCAAGGGGAGGCGGTTGGGGCAGCTTTCTTT.

This chain connects TRBV6-5 to TRBJ2-1, with 10 positions matching TRBD2. CDR1 is MNHEY, CDR2 SVGAGI, per germline. This CDR3 spans 13 amino acids. The ends lost 4 bases at V and 6 bases at J; junction bases unmatched: 0. The CDR3 here is CASSWTSGNEQFF. The CDR3, as DNA: TGTGCCAGCAGTTGGACTAGCGGCAATGAGCAGTTCTTC.

V and J are TRBV7-2 and TRBJ1-4; a weak D match, TRBD1 (6 bases). The CDR3 covers 16 residues. The V gene's germline CDR1 is SGHTA and CDR2 FQGNSA. The V end lost 1 base, the J end lost 0 bases, and 9 bases lay between the germline ends. The CDR3 is CASSLVPGATNEKLFF. The CDR3 DNA is TGTGCCAGCAGCTTAGTTCCAGGGGCAACTAATGAAAAACTGTTTTTT.

The V gene is TRBV7-9, the J gene TRBJ2-7; D is perhaps TRBD2 (5 bases). The V end lost 1 base, the J end lost 6 bases, and 10 bases lay between the germline ends. CDR1 and CDR2 from the germline V gene are SEHNR and FQNEAQ (reference sequence). CDR3 length: 13 residues. In DNA form, the CDR3 reads TGTGCCAGCAGCTTAGGTCCGGCGGGCGAGCAGTACTTC. Residues: CASSLGPAGEQYF.

The chain carries TRBV6-5 and TRBJ1-2; D might be TRBD1 (5 bases). The V end lost 0 bases, the J end lost 3 bases, and 8 bases lay between the germline ends. From germline, CDR1 is MNHEY and CDR2 SVGAGI. The CDR3 contains 14 residues. CDR3 DNA sequence: TGTGCCAGCAGTTACTCGGGACGGCACTATGGCTACACCTTC. Translated, it gives CASSYSGRHYGYTF.

This clone was found a few times. The chain's CDR3 is CASSVSFGTGISEQDGYTF. In DNA form, the CDR3 reads TGTGCCAGCAGTGTCAGTTTTGGGACAGGGATATCGGAGCAGGATGGCTACACCTTC. The chain uses TRBV28 and TRBJ1-2; 9 nucleotides agree with TRBD1. The CDR3 contains 19 residues. Trimming at V came to 5 bases and at J to 6 bases, leaving 22 bases not matched to a gene. Germline V gene data show CDR1 as MDHEN and CDR2 as SYDVKM.

The rearrangement links TRBV10-3 to TRBJ2-4; D is tentatively TRBD1 or TRBD2 (5 bases each). CDR1 is ENHRY and CDR2 is SYGVKD in the germline V gene. This CDR3 is built from 15 residues. V lost 3 bases and J 5 bases, leaving 14 bases between the germline ends. CDR3 in DNA: TGTGCCATCAGTGATTCCCGGGACCCCCAAAACATTCAGTACTTC. It codes for CAISDSRDPQNIQYF.

This sequence joins TRBV18 and TRBJ2-2; 7 bases are a match to TRBD1. CDR3 length equals 18 residues. V shed 5 bases and J 1 base; nucleotides not matched to a gene: 13. Germline loops: CDR1 KGHSH, CDR2 LQKENI. The CDR3 here is CASSSAPGRTGNTGELFF. The CDR3 DNA reads as TGTGCCAGCTCATCGGCACCCGGAAGGACAGGGAACACCGGGGAGCTGTTTTTT.

This sequence joins TRBV5-1 and TRBJ1-2, with 10 bases identical to TRBD1. The germline V gene encodes CDR1 SGHRS and CDR2 YFSETQ. V lost 3 bases to trimming and J lost 10 bases; unmatched junction nucleotides: 6. The CDR3 extends over 13 amino acids. Here the CDR3 reads CASSSPTGGSYTF. The CDR3 DNA is TGCGCCAGCAGCTCCCCGACAGGGGGCTCCTACACCTTC.

This clone was observed a single time. The chain couples TRBV27 to TRBJ2-3, with TRBD1 matching 8 bases. The trim removed 4 bases at V and 2 bases at J, leaving 8 bases unmatched. The CDR3 runs to 16 residues. Per germline, CDR1 MNHEY and CDR2 SMNVEV (reference sequence). For the CDR3, the DNA is TGTGCCAGCAGTTCGCGGACAGGGCCATTCACAGATACGCAGTATTTT. It codes for CASSSRTGPFTDTQYF.

V usage is TRBV4-3 and J usage is TRBJ1-1; no clear D gene. The CDR3 extends over 15 amino acids. V was pared by 1 base and J by 5 bases, with 14 bases between. The germline V gene encodes CDR1 LGHNA and CDR2 YSLEER. DNA for the CDR3: TGCGCCAGCAGCCAAGTCGGGTGGGTGGGGACTGAAGCTTTCTTT. Amino acids: CASSQVGWVGTEAFF.

The chain employs TRBV10-3 and TRBJ1-2, with TRBD1 matching 10 bases. The germline CDR1 and CDR2 sequences are ENHRY and SYGVKD. V lost 5 bases, J lost 5 bases, and 8 bases stayed unmatched. The CDR3 is 15 residues long. CDR3 nucleotide sequence: TGTGCCATCAGTACTCCGGGACAGGGGCCGTATGGCTACACCTTC. As protein: CAISTPGQGPYGYTF.

The chain recombines TRBV25-1 with TRBJ2-1; D call uncertain. CDR3 length: 15 residues. The V end lost 0 bases, the J end lost 7 bases, and 13 bases lay between the germline ends. Germline CDR1 reads MGHDK; CDR2 reads SYGVNS. The CDR3 coding sequence is TGTGCCAGCAGTGAATATCGCCCGACCCGTAATGAGCAGTTCTTC. Its translation: CASSEYRPTRNEQFF.

The genes are TRBV4-3 and TRBJ2-7; 8 bases agree with TRBD1. V was pared by 4 bases and J by 4 bases, with 6 bases of the junction left unmatched. Germline V CDR1 and CDR2: LGHNA, YSLEER. The CDR3 covers 14 residues. The chain's CDR3 is CASSPGQGGYEQYF. The DNA for the CDR3 is TGCGCCAGCAGCCCCGGACAGGGTGGATACGAGCAGTACTTC.

This clone was observed a handful of times. The CDR3: CASGPGAGVTAEAFF. In nucleotides, the CDR3 is TGTGCCAGTGGACCTGGGGCGGGGGTAACCGCTGAAGCTTTCTTT. The chain couples TRBV19 to TRBJ1-1; TRBD1 is a possible D gene (5 bases). This CDR3 comprises 15 residues. Trimming cost V 8 bases and J 6 bases, with 22 bases left between them. CDR1 and CDR2 from the germline V gene are LNHDA and SQIVND (reference sequence).